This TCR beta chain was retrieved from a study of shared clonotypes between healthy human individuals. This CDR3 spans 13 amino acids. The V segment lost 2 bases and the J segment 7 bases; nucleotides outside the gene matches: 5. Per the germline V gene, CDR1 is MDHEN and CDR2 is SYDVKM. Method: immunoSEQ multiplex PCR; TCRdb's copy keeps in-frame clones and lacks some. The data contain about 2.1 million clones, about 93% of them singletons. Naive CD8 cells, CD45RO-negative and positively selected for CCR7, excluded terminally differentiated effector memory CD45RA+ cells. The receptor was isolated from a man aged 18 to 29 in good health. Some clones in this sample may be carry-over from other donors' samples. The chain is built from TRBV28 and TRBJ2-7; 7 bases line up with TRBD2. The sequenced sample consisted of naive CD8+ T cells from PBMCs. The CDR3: CASSLAGDGEQYF. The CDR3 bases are TGTGCCAGCAGTTTAGCGGGAGATGGGGAGCAGTACTTC.